The rows below give T cell receptor beta chains drawn from one sample of a study of T-cell memory formation after mild COVID-19. One entry per CDR3 protein, called by TCRdb with MiXCR from the 5' RACE reads. The sample yields 200,000 to 250,000 distinct CDR3 sequences, roughly 15% seen once. Sequencing used PBMCs or a T cell subset sorted from them (not recorded which). These receptor sequences come from an adult woman who had mild COVID-19 (a few samples of this study predate the infection). Cell type and time point are not known. Each CDR3 is given with its conserved first and last residue. Fields, in order: clone size, J gene, V gene, D gene, CDR3 DNA, CDR3 protein. A D gene is named only where the DNA matches it firmly. Not all rows give a size; the values are once, few, many and, for expanded clones, a class.

>few|TRBJ2-7|TRBV11-1|-
TGTGCCAGCAGCTTAGATAGCCTGACTCCCTACGAGCAGTACTTC
CASSLDSLTPYEQYF
>few|TRBJ1-2|TRBV6-1|-
TGTGCCAGCGGTAGGATTACAGGCATGAACTATGGCTACACCTTC
CASGRITGMNYGYTF
>few|TRBJ2-5|TRBV29-1|TRBD1
TGCAGCGTCCAAGACCCCGGGACAGGGGGCTTAGAGACCCAGTACTTC
CSVQDPGTGGLETQYF
>-|TRBJ1-2|TRBV15|TRBD1
TGTGCCACCAGCAGCAGGGGGGTCGGTGGCTACACCTTC
CATSSRGVGGYTF
>few|TRBJ1-5|TRBV2|-
TGTGCCAGCAGTCGGGACTCAGAAACGGGTCAGCCCCAGCATTTT
CASSRDSETGQPQHF
>-|TRBJ2-4|TRBV7-2|TRBD2
TGTGCCAGCAGCCTAGTACTAGCGGGAGGGCCCAACATTCAGTACTTC
CASSLVLAGGPNIQYF
>-|TRBJ2-3|TRBV27|TRBD2
TGTGCCAGCAGCCTGACCGGGACTAGAACAGATACGCAGTATTTT
CASSLTGTRTDTQYF
>-|TRBJ1-2|TRBV24-1|TRBD1
TGTGCCACCAGTGACCACGGACAGGGCTCCTATGGCTACACCTTC
CATSDHGQGSYGYTF
>-|TRBJ1-2|TRBV7-2|TRBD1
TGTGCCAGCGGTACAGGGGGCTATGGCTACACCTTC
CASGTGGYGYTF
>-|TRBJ2-7|TRBV3-1|-
TGTGCCAGCAGCCAAGCCGGGGGGCCCAATACCTACGAGCAGTACTTC
CASSQAGGPNTYEQYF
>-|TRBJ2-5|TRBV20-1|TRBD2
TGCAGTGCTATCCCTATACTAGCGGGCAAGTCGGAGACCCAGTACTTC
CSAIPILAGKSETQYF
>-|TRBJ1-1|TRBV20-1|-
TGCAGTGTGGGAAAAGGACAGTGGAACACTGAAGCTTTCTTT
CSVGKGQWNTEAFF
>-|TRBJ2-5|TRBV5-1|TRBD1
TGCGCCAGCAGCCTGGCCGGGACAGGGGGTATGGAGACCCAGTACTTC
CASSLAGTGGMETQYF
>-|TRBJ1-5|TRBV28|TRBD1
TGTGCCAGCAAAGACAGGGGACCTAGCAATCAGCCCCAGCATTTT
CASKDRGPSNQPQHF
>few|TRBJ1-1|TRBV6-2/TRBV6-3|-
TGTGCCAGCAGTTACGGGCTGGGGCCCGCTTTCTTT
CASSYGLGPAFF
>few|TRBJ2-1|TRBV3-1|-
TGTGCCAGCAGCCAAGACGGGGGCAGGGAGCAGTTCTTC
CASSQDGGREQFF
>few|TRBJ1-2|TRBV30|-
TGTGCCTGGAGTTCCCTTTTGGGCAGGCTCAAGTATGGCTACACCTTC
CAWSSLLGRLKYGYTF
>few|TRBJ2-7|TRBV15|-
TGTGCCACCAGCAGGGAGACCCCGGGAACTGAGACCTACGAGCAGTACTTC
CATSRETPGTETYEQYF
>-|TRBJ2-1|TRBV11-3|TRBD2
TGTGCCAGCACCCGTTTTGCGGGAGTATCCAATGAGCAGTTCTTC
CASTRFAGVSNEQFF
>-|TRBJ2-7|TRBV6-6|-
TGTGCCAGCAGTGTGGGAGGACAGACCCTGAGGGCCTACGAGCAGTACTTC
CASSVGGQTLRAYEQYF
>-|TRBJ1-4|TRBV7-9|TRBD1
TGTGCCAGCAGCCCCCCCGGGACAGTGGACGAAAAACTGTTTTTT
CASSPPGTVDEKLFF
>many|TRBJ2-1|TRBV29-1|TRBD1
TGCAGCGTTCCGGGACAGAGTAGCATATTGAGGGAGTTCTTC
CSVPGQSSILREFF
>few|TRBJ2-3|TRBV5-1|-
TGCGCCAGCCAACCGGGGACTAGCACAGATACGCAGTATTTT
CASQPGTSTDTQYF
>few|TRBJ2-7|TRBV2|TRBD1
TGTGCCAGGGGGACAGGGCGCTACGAGCAGTACTTC
CARGTGRYEQYF
>-|TRBJ2-5|TRBV5-1|TRBD1
TGCGCCAGCACAGAGAGGGGGCCAAAAGAGACCCAGTACTTC
CASTERGPKETQYF
>-|TRBJ2-3|TRBV20-1|TRBD2
TGCAGTGCCCGACTAGCGGGAGCAGATACGCAGTATTTT
CSARLAGADTQYF
>few|TRBJ1-1|TRBV25-1|-
TGTGCCAGCAGTGAATGGGGCGCAGAACTGAACACTGAAGCTTTCTTT
CASSEWGAELNTEAFF
>-|TRBJ2-1|TRBV12-3/TRBV12-4|-
TGTGCCAGCAGTTTAATCCCCAATGAGCAGTTCTTC
CASSLIPNEQFF
>-|TRBJ1-4|TRBV9|TRBD1
TGTGCCAGCAGCGTTGGGACAGGGCATGAAAAACTGTTTTTT
CASSVGTGHEKLFF
>few|TRBJ2-3|TRBV29-1|TRBD2
TGCAGCGTTGAAGAAGACGGGGGGGCGGGAGATACGCAGTATTTT
CSVEEDGGAGDTQYF
>-|TRBJ1-1|TRBV5-1|TRBD1
TGCGCCAGCAGCTTGGTGGCAGGGGGGACTGAAGCTTTCTTT
CASSLVAGGTEAFF
>-|TRBJ2-1|TRBV18|TRBD1
TGTGCCAGTCAACCGGGACAGGGGTTAAATGAGCAGTTCTTC
CASQPGQGLNEQFF
>-|TRBJ2-7|TRBV12-3/TRBV12-4|TRBD2
TGTGCCAGCAGTCATAGCGGGAGACCTACCTACGAGCAGTACTTC
CASSHSGRPTYEQYF
>-|TRBJ2-7|TRBV3-1|-
TGTGCCAGCAGCCAAAGTAGCCTCGAGCAGTACTTC
CASSQSSLEQYF
>-|TRBJ1-5|TRBV24-1|TRBD1
TGTGCCACGCAGGGGGGCAATAAGCCCCAGCATTTT
CATQGGNKPQHF
>few|TRBJ2-7|TRBV27|TRBD1
TGTGCCAGCAGTAACCCCGGACAGGGAGATAGATACGAGCAGTACTTC
CASSNPGQGDRYEQYF
>-|TRBJ1-2|TRBV2|-
TGTGCCAGCAGTGAAGCTAGACGGTCCCATGGCTACACCTTC
CASSEARRSHGYTF
>-|TRBJ2-7|TRBV12-3/TRBV12-4|TRBD2
TGTGCCAGCAGGATAGCGGGAGGGACGTACGAGCAGTACTTC
CASRIAGGTYEQYF
>many|TRBJ2-5|TRBV18|-
TGTGCCAGCTCACCAAGGACCGGACAAGAGACCCAGTACTTC
CASSPRTGQETQYF
>-|TRBJ1-1|TRBV4-1|TRBD1
TGCGCCAGCAGCCAAGAAGGGACAGGGGGCTCTGAAGCTTTCTTT
CASSQEGTGGSEAFF
>few|TRBJ2-2|TRBV20-1|-
TGCAGTGCTAGACCCCCCGGCAGGGTGAACACCGGGGAGCTGTTTTTT
CSARPPGRVNTGELFF
>-|TRBJ1-5|TRBV6-1|-
TGTGCCACCGGGCAGGGGTTCAATCAGCCCCAGCATTTT
CATGQGFNQPQHF
>few|TRBJ2-7|TRBV6-5|-
TGTGCCAGCAGGGGCTTATACGAGCAGTACTTC
CASRGLYEQYF
>many|TRBJ2-2|TRBV7-8|-
TGTGCCAGCAGGGGAACCGGGGAGCTGTTTTTT
CASRGTGELFF
>few|TRBJ2-3|TRBV6-5|-
TGTGCCAGCAGTTCCCCATCCGCGGATACGCAGTATTTT
CASSSPSADTQYF
>many|TRBJ2-7|TRBV9|TRBD1
TGTGCCAGCAGCCCTCGACAGGGGGCCTCCTACGAGCAGTACTTC
CASSPRQGASYEQYF
>-|TRBJ1-2|TRBV10-3|-
TGTGCCATCAGTGAGTCGAAGGGGCACTATGGCTACACCTTC
CAISESKGHYGYTF
>-|TRBJ2-6|TRBV3-1|TRBD1
TGTGCCAGCAGCCAAGCAAAGGGGGCGACTGGGGCCAACGTCCTGACTTTC
CASSQAKGATGANVLTF
>few|TRBJ2-7|TRBV20-1|-
TGCAGTGCTACTACGGCTCTGAGGGCCTACGAGCAGTACTTC
CSATTALRAYEQYF